The present T cell receptor (beta chain) was sequenced within a study of PD-1 blockade in mismatch repair-deficient tumors. The V gene lost 0 bases and the J gene lost 2 bases, with 7 bases spanning the gap. The CDR3 has 14 amino acids. Germline CDR1 reads SGDLS; CDR2 reads YYNGEE. To note about this clone: As yet, its antigen is unknown.

General study results and limits: Rapid post-treatment expansion, then contraction, generally preceding radiologic response, marked tumor-resident clones.

Assay: immunoSEQ multiplex PCR; the TCRdb copy retains only in-frame clones and omits some. Of 20,000 to 30,000 clones in the sample, roughly 83% were seen once. The TCR originated in an adult with mismatch repair-deficient cancer. This specimen consisted of PBMCs, obtained before pembrolizumab treatment. The chain employs TRBV9 and TRBJ2-3; D is unresolved. The chain's CDR3 is CASSVDTNTDTQYF. The CDR3 DNA sequence: TGTGCCAGCAGCGTAGACACTAACACAGATACGCAGTATTTT.